This T cell receptor beta chain was recovered during a study of response to subunit inactivated influenza vaccine. TCRdb re-called the RT-PCR reads through MiXCR, storing one row per CDR3 protein. This table has hundreds of thousands of distinct CDR3 sequences, 25% appearing once. Findings of the study overall: That few new T cells are recruited by each seasonal influenza vaccination was the authors' suggestion.

The germline CDR1 and CDR2 sequences are LGHNA and YNFKEQ. The CDR3 loop spans 13 amino acids. V lost 1 base and J lost 4, with 7 bases in between. This clonotype was detected only a few times. Its target is unknown. The starting material was CD4+ T cells sorted from PBMCs, obtained 5 days after vaccination. The chain recombines TRBV4-2 with TRBJ1-2; D unresolved. The source is a man aged 50 to 59 who received an inactivated influenza vaccine. The CDR3 region is CASSQVQSYGYTF. CDR3 nucleotides: TGTGCCAGCAGCCAAGTACAGAGCTATGGCTACACCTTC.